The 8 T cell receptor beta chains given below trace back to one sample, sequenced in a study of regulatory T cells in long-lasting Graves disease. Researchers made TCR beta libraries by using iRepertoire HTBI primers and running Arm-PCR on CDR3 regions. TCRdb itself ran the multiplex PCR reads through MiXCR, one entry per CDR3 protein. The table shows about 660,000 distinct CDR3 sequences, with roughly 30% occurring only once. The time point: persistent/refractory GD, antithyroid drugs over 5 years with positive TRAb. RNA extracted from PBMCs served as the sequencing template. Sequenced here: peripheral blood mononuclear cells (PBMCs), sampled when the disease was refractory, from a patient treated with antithyroid drugs. The receptors shown here come from a female donor with Graves disease.

The sample holds many counts of this clonotype. This chain joins TRBV6-2 or TRBV6-3 and TRBJ1-2; tentatively, D is TRBD1 (6 bases). The CDR3 is made up of 14 amino acids. V lost 2 bases and J 1 base, leaving 8 bases between the germline ends. CDR1 and CDR2 (germline): MNHEY, SVGEGT. This CDR3 is CASSYAGVNYGYTF. In nucleotides, the CDR3 is TGTGCCAGCAGTTACGCAGGGGTTAACTATGGCTACACCTTC.

The sample holds a few counts of this clonotype. The V call is TRBV7-3, the J call TRBJ1-1; TRBD1 agrees at 8 bases. CDR1 and CDR2 (germline): SGHTA, FQGTGA. There are 14 residues in the CDR3. The ends lost 5 bases at V and 5 bases at J; junction bases unmatched: 7. The CDR3 is CASSVDRVLTEAFF. As DNA, the CDR3 is TGTGCCAGCAGCGTGGACAGGGTCTTAACTGAAGCTTTCTTT.

As for this clonotype: One end of the junction varies from germline; a read error may be responsible. This chain joins TRBV20-1 and TRBJ1-1; no definite D call. Germline loops: CDR1 DFQATT, CDR2 SNEGSKA (reference sequence). This CDR3 comprises 12 residues. CDR3 residues: CSARVPRAPPSF. In nucleotides, the CDR3 is TGCAGTGCTAGAGTCCCTCGGGCCCCCCCATCCTTT.

The genes are TRBV6-1 and TRBJ1-5; 10 nucleotides line up with TRBD1. V lost 6 bases to trimming and J lost 5 bases; unmatched junction nucleotides: 13. CDR1 MNHNS and CDR2 SASEGT come from the germline V gene. CDR3 length: 17 residues. The CDR3 loop is CASRSGTGAGGHQPQHF. The CDR3 DNA reads as TGTGCCAGCAGGTCCGGGACAGGGGCGGGTGGCCATCAGCCCCAGCATTTT.

This clonotype was seen a handful of times. The chain joins TRBV5-1 to TRBJ2-2, with 12 bases that match TRBD2. In germline, CDR1 is SGHRS, CDR2 YFSETQ. V was clipped by 5 bases and J by 1 base; unmatched bases: 6. The CDR3 runs to 17 residues. This chain's CDR3 is CASRGGLAGQNTGELFF. The CDR3 region has the DNA TGCGCCAGCAGGGGCGGACTAGCGGGACAGAACACCGGGGAGCTGTTTTTT.

In the case of this clonotype: This sequence may be a read error, since a much larger clone differs from it by one base. V gene TRBV3-1 combines with J gene TRBJ1-4; perhaps TRBD1 as D (5 bases). The CDR3 is 12 residues long. Germline assignment: CDR1 LGHDT and CDR2 YNNKEL (reference sequence). DNA of the CDR3: TGTGCCAGCAGCCAAGATCAGGGCGCGCGCTCATTT. The encoded protein is CASSQDQGARSF.

This clonotype was detected many times. The genes are TRBV2 and TRBJ1-2; 11 nucleotides align to TRBD1. Germline assignment: CDR1 SNHLY and CDR2 FYNNEI. With V trimmed by 2 bases and J by 7 bases, 3 bases remained unmatched. The CDR3 is made up of 14 amino acids. CDR3: CASSERTGGSGYTF. The CDR3, as DNA: TGTGCCAGCAGTGAACGGACAGGGGGCTCTGGCTACACCTTC. The full variable domain, its missing parts supplied by reference TRBV2 and TRBJ1-2, is EPEVTQTPSHQVTQMGQEVILRCVPISNHLYFYWYRQILGQKVEFLVSFYNNEISEKSEIFDDQFSVERPDGSNFTLKIRSTKLEDSAMYFCASSERTGGSGYTFGSGTRLTVV.

This clonotype has only a few counts. The chain has TRBV11-2 and TRBJ2-1; D not certain. From germline, CDR1 is SGHAT and CDR2 FQNNGV. Trimming cost V 1 base and J 7 bases, with 11 bases left between them. The CDR3 totals 14 residues. The CDR3 protein is CASSLGVGTNEQFF. The DNA of the CDR3 is TGTGCCAGCAGCTTAGGGGTAGGAACGAATGAGCAGTTCTTC.